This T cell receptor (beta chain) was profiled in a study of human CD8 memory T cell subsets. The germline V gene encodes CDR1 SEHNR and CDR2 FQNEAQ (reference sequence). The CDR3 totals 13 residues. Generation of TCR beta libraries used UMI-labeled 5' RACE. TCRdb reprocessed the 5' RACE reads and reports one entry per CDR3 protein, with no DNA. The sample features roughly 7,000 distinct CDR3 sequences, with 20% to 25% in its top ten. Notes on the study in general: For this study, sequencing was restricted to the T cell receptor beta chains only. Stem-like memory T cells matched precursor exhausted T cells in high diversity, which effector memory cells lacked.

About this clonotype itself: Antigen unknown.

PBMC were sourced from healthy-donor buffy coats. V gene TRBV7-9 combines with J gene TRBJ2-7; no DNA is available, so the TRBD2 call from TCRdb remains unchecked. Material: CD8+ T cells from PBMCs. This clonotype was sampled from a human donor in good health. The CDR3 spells CASSFTSGYEQYF. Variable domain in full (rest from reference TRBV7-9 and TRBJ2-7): DTGVSQNPRHKITKRGQNVTFRCDPISEHNRLYWYRQTLGQGPEFLTYFQNEAQLEKSRLLSDRFSAERPKGSFSTLEIQRTEQGDSAMYLCASSFTSGYEQYFGPGTRLTVT.